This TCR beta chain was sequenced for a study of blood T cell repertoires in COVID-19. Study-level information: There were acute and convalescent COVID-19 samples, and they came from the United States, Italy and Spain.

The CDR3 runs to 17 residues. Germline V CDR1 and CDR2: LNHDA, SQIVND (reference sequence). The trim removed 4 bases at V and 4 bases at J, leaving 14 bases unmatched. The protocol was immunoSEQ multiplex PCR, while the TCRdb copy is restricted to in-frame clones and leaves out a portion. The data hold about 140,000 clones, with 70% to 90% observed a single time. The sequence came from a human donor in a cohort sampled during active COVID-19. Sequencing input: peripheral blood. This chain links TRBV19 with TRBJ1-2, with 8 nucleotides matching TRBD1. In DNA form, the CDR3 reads TGTGCCAGTAGTACCCGACAGGGGTTGAACAGACCCTATGGCTACACCTTC. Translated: CASSTRQGLNRPYGYTF.